Each of the 6 T cell receptor beta chains below was sequenced from the same sample in a study of post-analysis software for immune sequencing data (dated by TCRdb to about 2015). Here is what the overall study found, with its caveats: Significantly higher frequencies in patients than in controls were found for five or six TRBV segments, including TRBV5-6, TRBV5-1 and TRBV20-1.

Antigens of these TCRs are unknown. Library method: PCR. Sequencing was carried out with an Illumina HiSeq 2500. To reduce PCR and sequencing biases, unique molecular identifiers were built into the TCR beta cDNA libraries. TCRdb trimmed public reads at Q25 via fastp, called clones via MiXCR and kept in-frame beta chains. CDR3 protein sequences are deduplicated, and each keeps its most common genes and DNA. Present in this sample are hundreds of thousands of distinct CDR3 sequences, roughly 45% of which were seen just once. 9% to 13% of the sample is in the top ten clones. Sequenced sample: blood. Source of these receptors: a girl aged 5 to 17 with multiple sclerosis.

This clonotype turned up a few times. This sequence joins TRBV28 and TRBJ1-4; 7 bases agree with TRBD1. After removal of 5 bases from V and 10 bases from J, the junction contained 7 bases not matched to a gene. This CDR3 is built from 13 residues. Germline V lookup: CDR1 MDHEN, CDR2 SYDVKM. The CDR3 protein is CASSMGQYGKLFF. The CDR3 coding sequence is TGTGCCAGCAGTATGGGACAGTACGGAAAACTGTTTTTT.

The chain couples TRBV5-5 to TRBJ2-4; no reliable D call. Trimming stripped 5 bases from V and 0 bases from J, with 9 bases between. The CDR3 contains 14 residues. Germline V lookup: CDR1 SGHKS, CDR2 YYEKEE (reference sequence). For the CDR3, the DNA is TGTGCCAGCAGTCTTAGTGTAGCCAAAAACATTCAGTACTTC. The encoded protein is CASSLSVAKNIQYF.

The chain joins TRBV28 to TRBJ1-2; a weak D match, TRBD1 (6 bases). Trimming removed 5 bases from V and 3 bases from J, with 7 bases in between. This CDR3 is built from 12 residues. Germline CDR1 and CDR2: MDHEN and SYDVKM. The CDR3 protein is CASSQGHYGYTF. The CDR3 DNA reads TGTGCCAGCAGTCAGGGGCACTATGGCTACACCTTC.

This clonotype has only a few counts. The V call is TRBV29-1, the J call TRBJ2-7; 11 bases fit TRBD2. The CDR3 has 14 amino acids. J gave up 2 bases and V 3 bases, and 3 bases lay outside the gene matches. Germline CDR1 reads SQVTM; CDR2 reads ANQGSEA. DNA of the CDR3: TGCAGCGTTGAGGGACTAGCGGCTACCTACGAGCAGTACTTC. Amino acid sequence: CSVEGLAATYEQYF.

The V gene is TRBV5-1, the J gene TRBJ2-6, with D uncertain. CDR1 is SGHRS, CDR2 YFSETQ, per germline. Trimming stripped 5 bases from V and 1 base from J, with 19 bases between. This CDR3 contains 18 residues. In nucleotides, the CDR3 is TGCGCCAGCAGGGGATGGGGTCCTGATGGGTCTGGGGCCAACGTCCTGACTTTC. It specifies CASRGWGPDGSGANVLTF.

The chain links TRBV4-1 to TRBJ2-5, with D tentatively TRBD1 (5 bases). The CDR3 extends over 16 amino acids. V shed 5 bases and J shed 9 bases, with 25 bases lying between them. Germline-derived CDR1 and CDR2 are MGHRA and YSYEKL. In DNA, the CDR3 is TGCGCCAGCAGCGCCCCCGGCAGACAGAAGGATGTGGCCCAGTACTTC. It codes for CASSAPGRQKDVAQYF.